These T cell receptor beta chains were read from a single sample in a study of tumor-infiltrating lymphocytes in primary liver carcinoma. TCRdb redid the calling of the multiplex PCR reads with MiXCR, one entry per CDR3 protein. The top ten hold approximately 25% of the sample, which has roughly 49,000 distinct CDR3 sequences, over 75% seen once. The sample comprised liver tumor tissue from sampling region 5. These TCRs come from a man in his forties with primary liver carcinoma and hepatitis B virus infection. Each CDR3 is given with its conserved first and last residue. For some rows the clone size is stated as once, few or many, or as a class when expanded; others skip it.

abundance: NA
v_gene: TRBV30
j_gene: TRBJ2-7
CDR3aa: CAWRGVAEFYEQYF

abundance: many
v_gene: TRBV25-1
j_gene: TRBJ2-1
CDR3aa: CASRPGYYNEQFF

abundance: NA
v_gene: TRBV7-9
j_gene: TRBJ1-5
CDR3aa: CASSLDGGMPQHF

abundance: many
v_gene: TRBV4-3
j_gene: TRBJ2-1
CDR3aa: CASSQDRSGMHNEQFF

abundance: NA
v_gene: TRBV12-3/TRBV12-4
j_gene: TRBJ1-4
CDR3aa: CASLLGDEKLFF

abundance: NA
v_gene: TRBV11-2
j_gene: TRBJ2-1
CDR3aa: CASSLDRKQFF

abundance: NA
v_gene: TRBV5-1
j_gene: TRBJ1-2
CDR3aa: CASTLEDQDYGYSF

abundance: once
v_gene: TRBV5-6
j_gene: TRBJ2-2
CDR3aa: CVSSSGGLDNGELFF

abundance: NA
v_gene: TRBV6-2/TRBV6-3
j_gene: TRBJ2-1
CDR3aa: CANSYAGLASHNEQFF

abundance: NA
v_gene: TRBV12-3/TRBV12-4
j_gene: TRBJ1-1
CDR3aa: CANSSTDRITEAFF

abundance: NA
v_gene: TRBV5-1
j_gene: TRBJ2-7
CDR3aa: CASNSRPPGLDGEQYF

abundance: NA
v_gene: TRBV6-1
j_gene: TRBJ1-2
CDR3aa: CVSSDWAGSNYGYTF

abundance: NA
v_gene: TRBV29-1
j_gene: TRBJ2-2
CDR3aa: CSVATAGAYTGELFF

abundance: NA
v_gene: TRBV7-9
j_gene: TRBJ2-1
CDR3aa: CGSSDSLSENNEQLF

abundance: NA
v_gene: TRBV10-3
j_gene: TRBJ2-3
CDR3aa: CTISEGSGSTYTQYF

abundance: many
v_gene: TRBV5-1
j_gene: TRBJ2-3
CDR3aa: CASSLTSGRNTDTQYF

abundance: once
v_gene: TRBV11-1
j_gene: TRBJ1-2
CDR3aa: CASSLRDLDGYTF

abundance: NA
v_gene: TRBV28
j_gene: TRBJ2-3
CDR3aa: CASGLQGLDTQYF

abundance: NA
v_gene: TRBV11-3
j_gene: TRBJ1-1
CDR3aa: CASSLTVNTEAFF

abundance: NA
v_gene: TRBV11-2
j_gene: TRBJ1-6
CDR3aa: CASSLQRGLSPLYF

abundance: NA
v_gene: TRBV12-3/TRBV12-4
j_gene: TRBJ2-1
CDR3aa: CASSFCRDNEQLF

abundance: NA
v_gene: TRBV11-2
j_gene: TRBJ2-7
CDR3aa: CAISSDRNSYEQHF

abundance: NA
v_gene: TRBV6-2/TRBV6-3
j_gene: TRBJ2-3
CDR3aa: CASDFLGRLGGETQYF

abundance: NA
v_gene: TRBV10-3
j_gene: TRBJ1-1
CDR3aa: CAITIGENTEAFF

abundance: few
v_gene: TRBV7-9
j_gene: TRBJ2-7
CDR3aa: CASNLDGGGGVEQYF

abundance: few
v_gene: TRBV20-1
j_gene: TRBJ2-7
CDR3aa: CSARDLDDSSYEQYF